The present T cell receptor (beta chain) was sequenced within a study of cytomegalovirus exposure and HLA in healthy donors (dated by TCRdb to the late 2010s). For context, the study as a whole: In an earlier analysis of roughly 500 of the donors, 250 to 350 Gb of sequence data and 100 million or so unique TCR beta sequences from about 180 million T cells were reported. In a later analysis, previously published TCR beta repertoires from 666 donors were re-analyzed and high-resolution HLA genotyping was added so that TCR occurrence patterns could be studied. Donor age, sex, ethnicity and CMV serostatus were compiled together with the repertoire data. An earlier analysis of some 500 of the donors used high-throughput TCR beta sequencing to judge whether each TCR beta V gene segment behaved as functional or pseudogenic. About 280 gigabases of sequencing data and around 87 million unique TCR sequences were included in an early release covering several hundred HLA-typed donors. The T cell repertoires of some 700 subjects were profiled by immunosequencing and related to cytomegalovirus serostatus. A later genetic analysis used genome-wide SNP genotypes for about three fifths of the roughly 700 donors, treating that subset as a discovery cohort. Four to six DR-DQ haplotypes were handled as single units for association and clustering, since linkage in the cohort was strong. Of the approximately 400 genotyped donors, less than 85% were placed in the genetic ancestry cluster associated with self-reported Caucasian donors. Both class I and class II loci were covered by HLA typing, at four-digit resolution. All discovery cohort repertoires had been generated using a single sequencing platform. Along with the approximately 620-subject first cohort, a separate validation cohort of over a hundred different subjects was used. The number of donors typed differed by locus, with about 629-630 for A, B, C, DRB1 and DQB1, over 500 for DQA1, approximately 580 for DPA1, and 450 to 480 for DPB1. High-throughput TCR immunosequencing, statistical association of individual TCRs with disease status, and machine learning were combined to predict cytomegalovirus infection status. Rather than using new phenotypic data, the later analysis identified candidate immune exposures from TCR beta sequences and from how often those sequences occurred across donors. The study aimed to test whether cataloging public T cell receptors could reveal signatures of past pathogen exposure. Among a few hundred genotyped donors of the cohort, an average of about 240,000 unique TCR beta nucleotide sequences were sequenced per donor, roughly 18% of them non-productive.

In total, more than 500 healthy bone marrow donors made up the cohort. At the time of sampling, all cohort members were nominally healthy, though unrecorded immune exposures were likely present. The donor tested CMV seropositive, placing the donor among the 250 to 350 seropositive members of the cohort. Each donor provided a peripheral blood sample, and peripheral blood mononuclear cells were used for TCR beta sequencing. The Qiagen DNeasy Blood Extraction Kit was used to extract genomic DNA from the blood cell samples. The protocol used for the library was the immunoSEQ multiplex PCR assay. For the multiplex PCR, a mixture combining 60 forward primers for TCR Vbeta segments and 13 reverse primers for TCR Jbeta segments was used. The CDR3 region of rearranged TCR beta genes was amplified from genomic DNA by a multiplex PCR assay. The Illumina HiSeq System was used to sequence the amplified TCR beta libraries as 87-base-pair reads. The authors' pipeline ran thus. A later analysis counted about 80 million unique TCR beta chains across the 640 or so repertoires, and roughly 10 million of these chains were shared by at least two donors. Raw reads were error-corrected and collapsed into unique sequences with a nearest-neighbor algorithm that merged closely related sequences to remove PCR and sequencing errors. To assign V, D and J gene segments, CDR3 sequences were aligned to IMGT reference sequences. For a sequence to be retained, a match of at least six nucleotides was required to both a V gene segment and a J gene segment. A rearrangement was called productive if the CDR3 had no stop codons and remained in frame with V and J, and every other rearrangement was called non-productive. Following IMGT convention, CDR3 was defined as the stretch from the second conserved V-encoded cysteine to the conserved J-encoded phenylalanine. Sequences without an unambiguous match to a single V gene segment were excluded from the earlier analysis of a few hundred of the donors. An earlier analysis of roughly 590 of the donors called V segments functional above 56.7% productive rearrangements and segregating when the between-donor standard deviation exceeded 5%. A statistical classification framework was built for diagnosing cytomegalovirus status from the catalog of TCR beta chain sequences. A later analysis assigned V and J genes by comparing TCR nucleotide sequences with IMGT/GENE-DB human TR gene sequences. The TCRdist pipeline was used in a later analysis to assign CDR3 sequences and most-parsimonious VDJ recombination scenarios. In a later analysis, each TCR beta chain was defined by its CDR3 amino acid sequence together with its V-gene family, and reads lacking a unique V-gene family were excluded. As a way to deal with suspected cross-contamination and a sequencing artifact, a later analysis dropped approximately 570 nucleotide sequences that were highly shared and had low generation probability. A later analysis calculated a clonal expansion index for each public chain from normalized within-repertoire ranks of inferred template counts. A later analysis computed generation probabilities with a VDJ recombination model fitted to out-of-frame rearrangements, and checked the results against IGoR. A later analysis scored TCR-TCR, TCR-HLA and TCR-CMV co-occurrence with hypergeometric tests, applying a repertoire-size bias correction to TCR pairs. To estimate false discovery rates, a later analysis permuted the HLA or CMV assignments 20 times. In a later analysis, co-occurring TCRs were grouped using DBSCAN, and TCRdist sequence similarity was added for clustering within HLA-allele-positive subsets. For co-occurrence clustering, repertoires with fewer than 30,000 or more than 120,000 public chains were excluded, along with 5 or 6 repertoires with anomalous nucleotide sharing. The table was pulled from immuneACCESS by TCRdb, which kept in-frame rearrangements only. Such tables lose some clones; where checked, under half of the loss comes from unresolved V genes, and the rest has no known cause. That table is the source of V, J and clone size, and D and trimming were worked out from the DNA. The table for this sample lists roughly 65,000 clones; 65% to 80% of them were counted only once. The ten largest clones take up around 17% of the sample.

As encoded in the germline V gene, CDR1 is SGHTA while CDR2 is FQGNSA. V and J lose 5 bases and 0 bases, and a span of 7 bases separates them. The cysteine opens and the phenylalanine closes a CDR3 of 13 amino acids. Only the CDR3 portion is preserved as DNA: 39 bases, with reading frame beginning at the first base. Points on this clone: Its antigen target is currently unknown. No much larger clone exists at a distance of one base, and base qualities are not known.

General findings and caveats noted by the study authors: When HLA alleles, especially DR and DQ, strongly co-occurred, TCR associations were difficult to assign to individual alleles. A few of the identified cytomegalovirus-associated TCR beta chains were confirmed in vitro to be specific for cytomegalovirus antigens. In an earlier analysis of some 550 of the donors, most TCR beta V segments were observed in productive rearrangements about 90% or about 30% of the time, broadly matching IMGT annotations. Because counts were too low, some 16 rarely observed V segments, including chromosome 9 orphons, were excluded from the earlier analysis of roughly 580 of the donors. The authors suggested that the approach could potentially be extended to other disease states and immunological phenotypes. In a later analysis, HLA-associated TCR beta chains showed more clonal expansion and lower generation probabilities than non-associated chains that were equally common. The study gave a list of 150 to 200 TCR beta chains associated with cytomegalovirus. According to a later analysis, most CMV-associated TCR beta chains appeared to be HLA-restricted, and the HLA associations seemed to be driven largely by CMV exposure. Specific HLA alleles were associated with 16,951 TCR beta sequences at a false discovery rate of 0.05 in a later analysis. Immune exposure information for the cohort was limited to CMV serostatus. The sequencing pipeline was judged likely to have produced a cluster of highly shared sequence variants as a technical artifact. In both the original and validation cohorts, the classifier was reported to diagnose cytomegalovirus status with high specificity and sensitivity. A further reported finding was that TCR beta sequences accurately predicted the HLA-A and HLA-B alleles for most subjects in the first cohort. In a later analysis, several top co-occurrence clusters were reported to appear linked to parvovirus B19, influenza, CMV and Epstein-Barr virus. Because some donors lacked HLA typing at each locus, the association tests relied only on the typed subset. Some IMGT-functional V segments, including TRBV6-2 and TRBV6-3, could not be distinguished by the 87-base-pair reads and were therefore excluded. In a later genetic analysis, fewer N-insertions in productive TCRs were reported among donors in an Asian-associated ancestry cluster than the approximately 670-donor mean. A later analysis found that TCR association rates varied across HLA loci, with DRB1 alleles showing the most associated TCRs and HLA-C alleles the fewest. V-gene and J-gene trimming of TCR beta chains was associated with a missense DCLRE1C variant in a later genetic analysis, and the association was replicated in an independent cohort. Correlated functional status among segregating V segments might be attributable to linkage disequilibrium, but an unknown experimental factor could not be ruled out. Most TCR sequences were seen in very few donors, while some public TCRs were found in many individuals. The presence/absence analyses assumed that sequencing depth was roughly uniform across donors, and that assumption may not be true. Only TCR beta chains were sequenced in this cohort, and the absence of alpha or paired-chain data limited detectable features.

Sequencing used PBMCs. This receptor was obtained from a middle-aged man in good health and CMV-seropositive. The chain employs TRBV7-2 and TRBJ1-1; the D gene is possibly TRBD1, with 5 bases matching. The base sequence is TGTGCCAGCAGCAACAGGTTGAACACTGAAGCTTTCTTT. Protein translation: CASSNRLNTEAFF.